Below are 24 T cell receptor beta chains sequenced from a single sample in a study of shared clonotypes between healthy human individuals. Using immunoSEQ multiplex PCR, the repertoire was profiled, and TCRdb retains in-frame clones only, with some absent. The sample shows 600,000 to 700,000 clones, roughly 73% of them seen only once. Sequencing was done on a sample of memory CD4+ T cells sorted from blood. Subset meaning: CD45RA-negative fraction. Receptors were obtained from a young woman in good health.

As DNA, the CDR3 is TGTGCCAGCCGACAGGGTGGGGAAAAACTGTTTTTT. It specifies CASRQGGEKLFF. The rearrangement uses TRBV7-9 and TRBJ1-4, with 7 bases matching TRBD1. The CDR3 is 12 residues long. With V trimmed by 8 bases and J by 8 bases, 5 bases remained unmatched. Germline loops: CDR1 SEHNR, CDR2 FQNEAQ (reference sequence). Full variable domain (missing parts from reference TRBV7-9 and TRBJ1-4): DTGVSQNPRHKITKRGQNVTFRCDPISEHNRLYWYRQTLGQGPEFLTYFQNEAQLEKSRLLSDRFSAERPKGSFSTLEIQRTEQGDSAMYLCASRQGGEKLFFGSGTQLSVL.

The V call is TRBV19, the J call TRBJ2-2; D call uncertain. The CDR3 totals 14 residues. The germline V gene encodes CDR1 LNHDA and CDR2 SQIVND (reference sequence). V lost 7 bases to trimming and J lost 1 base, with 10 bases between them. This CDR3 reads CASMEQMNTGELFF. The CDR3 DNA sequence: TGTGCCAGTATGGAACAAATGAACACCGGGGAGCTGTTTTTT.

CDR3 sequence reads: CASRIQTSGRSYEQYF. In nucleotides, the CDR3 is TGTGCCAGCAGGATACAGACTAGCGGGAGGTCCTACGAGCAGTACTTC. This chain links TRBV27 with TRBJ2-7, with 13 bases fitting TRBD2. Trimming took 6 bases from V and 1 from J; bases not matched to a gene: 6. The CDR3 is made up of 16 amino acids. Germline lookup yields CDR1 MNHEY and CDR2 SMNVEV (reference sequence).

The gene calls are TRBV11-3 and TRBJ2-3, with D possibly TRBD1 on 5 matching bases. Trimming took off 4 bases at V and 0 bases at J, with 14 bases between the two ends. This CDR3 comprises 16 residues. The germline CDR1 and CDR2 sequences are SGHNT and YENEEA. The CDR3 DNA is TGTGCCAGCAGCTCAGGGAACGGAGCTAGCACAGATACGCAGTATTTT. Translated: CASSSGNGASTDTQYF.

This sequence joins TRBV7-2 and TRBJ2-5, with 9 bases that match TRBD2. CDR3 length equals 15 residues. Germline CDR1 reads SGHTA; CDR2 reads FQGNSA. V lost 4 bases to trimming and J lost 2 bases; unmatched junction nucleotides: 5. The CDR3 coding sequence is TGTGCCAGCAGCTCCAGGACTAGCGAGCAAGAGACCCAGTACTTC. Its protein is CASSSRTSEQETQYF.

The chain couples TRBV6-6 to TRBJ1-1; D unresolved. The CDR3 totals 16 residues. Per the germline V gene, CDR1 is MNHNY and CDR2 is SVGAGI (reference sequence). V lost 2 bases and J 5 bases, leaving 18 bases between the germline ends. DNA of the CDR3: TGTGCCAGCAGTTACCAGCGTCTGAAGTCCCGGACTGAAGCTTTCTTT. It translates to CASSYQRLKSRTEAFF.

The rearrangement joins TRBV6-1 to TRBJ2-1, with 8 nucleotides matching TRBD1. The germline V gene encodes CDR1 MNHNS and CDR2 SASEGT. The CDR3 has 17 residues. J was trimmed by 1 base and V by 1 base; bases with no gene match: 6. The CDR3 protein is CASSEVRGRGSYNEQFF. CDR3 nucleotide sequence: TGTGCCAGCAGTGAAGTCAGGGGGCGCGGGTCCTACAATGAGCAGTTCTTC.

The chain links TRBV5-1 to TRBJ2-1, with 14 positions matching TRBD2. The V segment lost 4 bases and the J segment 8 bases; nucleotides outside the gene matches: 5. This CDR3 has 15 amino acids. CDR1 is SGHRS, CDR2 YFSETQ, per germline. The CDR3 protein is CASSLGTSGSHEQFF. CDR3 bases: TGCGCCAGCAGCCTCGGGACTAGCGGGAGTCATGAGCAGTTCTTC.

The chain uses TRBV2 and TRBJ2-7; 9 positions agree with TRBD1. The germline gives CDR1 SNHLY, CDR2 FYNNEI. The CDR3 totals 14 residues. V lost 5 bases and J lost 0; bases outside the gene matches: 2. For the CDR3, the DNA is TGTGCCAGCAGTAGACAGGGGGTCTCCTACGAGCAGTACTTC. It specifies CASSRQGVSYEQYF.

This clone was seen only once. J is TRBJ1-2 and V is TRBV6-1, with D possibly being TRBD1 (6 bases). Germline V gives CDR1 MNHNS, CDR2 SASEGT. Trimming shortened V by 7 bases and J by 6 bases, and 18 bases separated the two germline ends. The CDR3 has 14 amino acids. CDR3 amino acids: CASTDRGFWDGYTF. In DNA, the CDR3 is TGTGCCAGCACGGACAGAGGTTTCTGGGATGGCTACACCTTC.

The chain employs TRBV29-1 and TRBJ2-1; possible D gene TRBD2, 5 bases. The germline V and J ends were trimmed by 4 bases and 4 bases, with 14 bases remaining between them. The CDR3 is 14 amino acids. Germline V lookup: CDR1 SQVTM, CDR2 ANQGSEA. In DNA, the CDR3 is TGCAGCGTTGGAGGAGGAGCTACTTACAATGAGCAGTTCTTC. Encoded protein: CSVGGGATYNEQFF.

Many counts were recorded for this clone. The rearrangement joins TRBV4-1 to TRBJ1-2, with TRBD1 identical over 7 bases. The CDR3 is 15 residues long. The germline gives CDR1 MGHRA, CDR2 YSYEKL. V lost 1 base and J lost 0; bases outside the gene matches: 2. Written as DNA, the CDR3 is TGCGCCAGCAGCCAAGGACAGGGAACTAACTATGGCTACACCTTC. Protein product: CASSQGQGTNYGYTF.

The chain links TRBV19 to TRBJ1-2, with 9 bases fitting TRBD1. CDR1 is LNHDA and CDR2 is SQIVND in the germline V gene (reference sequence). V dropped 5 bases and J dropped 4; count of bases not matched to a gene: 8. The CDR3 is made up of 15 amino acids. The CDR3: CASSSLQGAGYGYTF. DNA of the CDR3: TGTGCCAGTAGTTCACTACAGGGGGCTGGCTATGGCTACACCTTC.

The V call is TRBV5-1, the J call TRBJ2-5; either TRBD1 or TRBD2 may fit D (6 bases each). Per germline, CDR1 SGHRS and CDR2 YFSETQ. This CDR3 has 17 amino acids. The V gene lost 2 bases and the J gene lost 4 bases, with 21 bases spanning the gap. The CDR3 protein is CASSLSVFAEGGETQYF. In DNA, the CDR3 is TGCGCCAGCAGCTTATCGGTTTTCGCGGAGGGGGGAGAGACCCAGTACTTC.

The chain is built from TRBV18 and TRBJ2-2, with TRBD2 identical over 12 bases. Germline V gene sequence: CDR1 KGHSH, CDR2 LQKENI. The CDR3 totals 18 residues. Losses at the gene ends were 4 bases for V and 4 bases for J; bases not matched to a gene: 10. The CDR3 nucleotides read TGTGCCAGCTCACGAAATCCTCGGACTAGCGGGACCACCGGGGAGCTGTTTTTT. It translates to CASSRNPRTSGTTGELFF.

The rearrangement joins TRBV2 to TRBJ2-3, with no clear D. This CDR3 is built from 13 residues. Trimming pared 4 bases from V and 2 bases from J, leaving 7 bases between. CDR1 SNHLY and CDR2 FYNNEI come from the germline V gene. For the CDR3, the DNA is TGTGCCAGCAGTGCACAGACCACAGATACGCAGTATTTT. It codes for CASSAQTTDTQYF. The entire variable domain, with the rest obtained from reference TRBV2 and TRBJ2-3, is as follows: EPEVTQTPSHQVTQMGQEVILRCVPISNHLYFYWYRQILGQKVEFLVSFYNNEISEKSEIFDDQFSVERPDGSNFTLKIRSTKLEDSAMYFCASSAQTTDTQYFGPGTRLTVL.

Of note for this clone: The sample holds other DNA sequences that translate to the same CDR3. The chain employs TRBV5-4 and TRBJ2-2; D gene ambiguous. CDR1 and CDR2 (germline): SGHNT, YYREEE (reference sequence). Trimming stripped 4 bases from V and 7 bases from J, with 8 bases between. There are 12 residues in the CDR3. The CDR3 region has the DNA TGTGCCAGCAGCCGGGCCGGCGGGGAGCTGTTTTTT. It encodes CASSRAGGELFF.

The chain is built from TRBV2 and TRBJ1-5; 9 bases match TRBD1. The V and J ends lost 4 bases and 0 bases, in that order; junction bases with no gene match: 7. Germline V gene data show CDR1 as SNHLY and CDR2 as FYNNEI. The CDR3 totals 17 residues. The DNA of the CDR3 is TGTGCCAGCAGTGGGGGACAGGGAGTAGTTAGCAATCAGCCCCAGCATTTT. This encodes CASSGGQGVVSNQPQHF.

The rearrangement joins TRBV7-2 to TRBJ2-7, with 7 bases identical to TRBD1. Germline lookup yields CDR1 SGHTA and CDR2 FQGNSA. The CDR3 totals 14 residues. V dropped 2 bases and J dropped 2; count of bases not matched to a gene: 3. Here the CDR3 reads CASSLSGQTYEQYF. The CDR3 coding sequence is TGTGCCAGCAGCTTATCGGGACAGACCTACGAGCAGTACTTC.

The chain uses TRBV19 and TRBJ2-1, with 12 bases lining up with TRBD2. The CDR3 has 14 residues. The V and J ends lost 6 bases and 7 bases, in that order; junction bases with no gene match: 4. Per the germline V gene, CDR1 is LNHDA and CDR2 is SQIVND (reference sequence). The CDR3 DNA is TGTGCCAGTAGATCGACTAGCGGGAGAAATGAGCAGTTCTTC. This gives the protein CASRSTSGRNEQFF.

This clone was counted a single time. The V gene is TRBV28, the J gene TRBJ2-7; 8 bases are a match to TRBD1. This CDR3 has 13 amino acids. Germline assignment: CDR1 MDHEN and CDR2 SYDVKM. V gave up 8 bases and J gave up 2 bases; unmatched junction bases: 5. Written as DNA, the CDR3 is TGTGCCAGCGCCCGGGACAGGCCCTACGAGCAGTACTTC. Its protein product is CASARDRPYEQYF.

The genes are TRBV7-8 and TRBJ1-1; 7 nucleotides match TRBD1. After removal of 1 base from V and 6 bases from J, the junction contained 5 bases not matched to a gene. The CDR3 sequence is 14 residues long. Germline V lookup: CDR1 SGHVS, CDR2 FQNEAQ. The CDR3 DNA reads TGTGCCAGCAGCTTAGTCAAGGGGGCGTCTGAAGCTTTCTTT. It translates to CASSLVKGASEAFF.

This clone was detected a few times. The CDR3 nucleotides are TGTGCCAGCAGCTCCGACAGGAACTATGGCTACACCTTC. As protein: CASSSDRNYGYTF. This chain uses TRBV11-2 with TRBJ1-2, with D possibly being TRBD1 (6 bases). Deletions cut 4 bases from V and 2 bases from J, with 8 bases between. The CDR3 runs to 13 residues. Germline CDR1 is SGHAT and CDR2 is FQNNGV.

V and J are TRBV29-1 and TRBJ2-2, with D tentatively TRBD1 (6 bases). Trimming left V 5 bases short and J 6 bases short, with 10 bases between. The CDR3 is 12 amino acids. Germline values: CDR1 SQVTM, CDR2 ANQGSEA. The CDR3 bases are TGCAGCGTTACGACAGGACCCGGGGAGCTGTTTTTT. Translated, it gives CSVTTGPGELFF.